One T cell receptor (beta chain) is described in this entry. CDR3 length: 13 residues. The V end was cut by 5 bases, the J end by 2 bases, with 7 bases between. CDR1 is MNHEY, CDR2 SVGEGT, per germline. Per the study methods: Cell counts per sample came from amplifying reference gene primers. Profiled with immunoSEQ multiplex PCR; TCRdb holds only in-frame clones, not every one. That table gives V, J and clone size, and the DNA gave D and trimming. The sample comprises approximately 110,000 clones, 85% of which are singletons, and 1.3% to 1.5% rests with the top ten. The data are from a study of blood T cell repertoires in COVID-19. Study as a whole: Material from acute and convalescent COVID-19 was sourced from the United States, Italy and Spain.

This TCR derives from a man between 35 and 55 years old with acute or convalescent COVID-19. Sequencing input: peripheral blood. V and J are TRBV6-2 or TRBV6-3 and TRBJ2-1; D is unclear. The CDR3 sequence is CASSPVPYNEQFF. CDR3 bases: TGTGCCAGCAGTCCGGTCCCCTACAATGAGCAGTTCTTC.